The following is a T cell receptor (beta chain) sequence with its context. No antigen is known for it. The germline gives CDR1 LNHDA, CDR2 SQIVND (reference sequence). The CDR3 extends over 14 amino acids. Trimming cost V 5 bases and J 0 bases, with 8 bases left between them. Single viable CD3+CD4+CD8-CD45RO+ cells were sorted as the memory CD4+ T cells. After thawing, CD4+ T cells were positively selected. The source of the sample is a study of memory CD4+ T cells and cytomegalovirus serostatus. General study findings and limits: Suggested: most of the CMV-linked TCR signature lies in CD4+ memory cells. Each of 67 CMV-associated TCRbeta sequences occurred in one to five individuals. A US-trained random forest predicted CMV serostatus with median AUC approximately 0.9.

The method was immunoSEQ multiplex PCR; TCRdb's version includes in-frame clones alone and lacks a portion of them. The table lists about 64,000 clones, approximately 77% of them singletons. The chain couples TRBV19 to TRBJ2-1, with D uncertain. Sequenced input: memory CD4+ T cells from blood. This sequence originates from an adult in good health and CMV-seronegative. For the CDR3, the DNA is TGTGCCAGTAGTGAGAGTAGCTCCTACAATGAGCAGTTCTTC. Residues: CASSESSSYNEQFF.